This T cell receptor beta chain was recorded in a study of cytomegalovirus exposure and HLA in healthy donors. Findings of the study overall: A later analysis linked about 17,000 TCR beta sequences to HLA alleles at 0.05 false discovery rate.

Of note for this clone: Its target is unknown.

13 Jbeta primers and 60 Vbeta primers were used for the PCR. Clones were read by immunoSEQ multiplex PCR, and TCRdb kept only the in-frame ones, dropping some. Of about 190,000 clones listed, 60% to 80% were seen once; the top ten hold roughly 1.5%. Germline values: CDR1 SGHTA, CDR2 FQGNSA. This CDR3 spans 15 amino acids. J lost 4 bases, V lost 5 bases, and 7 bases had no gene match. The rearrangement joins TRBV7-2 to TRBJ2-7, with 11 bases identical to TRBD1. The sequencing input was PBMCs. The source is a young woman in good health and CMV-seronegative. CDR3 loop: CASSPQDRGPYEQYF. In nucleotides, the CDR3 is TGTGCCAGCAGCCCCCAGGACAGGGGGCCATACGAGCAGTACTTC.